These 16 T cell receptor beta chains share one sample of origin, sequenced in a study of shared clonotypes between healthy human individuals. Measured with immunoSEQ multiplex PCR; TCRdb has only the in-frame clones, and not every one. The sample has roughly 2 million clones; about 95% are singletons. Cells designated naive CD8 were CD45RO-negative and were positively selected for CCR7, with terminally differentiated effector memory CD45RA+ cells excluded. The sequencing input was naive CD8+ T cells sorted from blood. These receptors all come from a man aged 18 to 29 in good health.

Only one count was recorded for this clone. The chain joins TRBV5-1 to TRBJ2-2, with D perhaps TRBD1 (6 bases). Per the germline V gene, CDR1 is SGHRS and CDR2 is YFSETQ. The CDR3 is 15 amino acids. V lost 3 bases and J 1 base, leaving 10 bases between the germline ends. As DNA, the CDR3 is TGCGCCAGCAGCTCAGGGGATTGGAACACCGGGGAGCTGTTTTTT. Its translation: CASSSGDWNTGELFF.

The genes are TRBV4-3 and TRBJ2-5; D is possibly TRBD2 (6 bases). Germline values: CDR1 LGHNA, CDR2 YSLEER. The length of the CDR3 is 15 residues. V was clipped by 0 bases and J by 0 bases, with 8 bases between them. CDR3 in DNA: TGCGCCAGCAGCCAAGATGGGGGGAACCAAGAGACCCAGTACTTC. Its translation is CASSQDGGNQETQYF.

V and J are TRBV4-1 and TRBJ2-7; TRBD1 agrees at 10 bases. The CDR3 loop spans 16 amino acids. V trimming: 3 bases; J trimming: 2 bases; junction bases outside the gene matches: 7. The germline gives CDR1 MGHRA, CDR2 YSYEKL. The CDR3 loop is CASSQVWTGGTYEQYF. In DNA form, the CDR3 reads TGCGCCAGCAGCCAGGTATGGACAGGGGGTACCTACGAGCAGTACTTC.

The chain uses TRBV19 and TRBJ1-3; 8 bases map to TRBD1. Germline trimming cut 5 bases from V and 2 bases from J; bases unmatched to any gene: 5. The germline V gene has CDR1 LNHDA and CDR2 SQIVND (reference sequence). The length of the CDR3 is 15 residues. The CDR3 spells CASSDPTGAGNTIYF. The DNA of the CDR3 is TGTGCCAGTAGTGATCCGACAGGGGCTGGAAACACCATATATTTT.

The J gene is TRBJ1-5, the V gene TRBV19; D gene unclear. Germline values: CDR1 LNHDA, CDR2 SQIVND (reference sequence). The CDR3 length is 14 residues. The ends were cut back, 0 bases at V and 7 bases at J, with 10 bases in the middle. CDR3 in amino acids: CASSIDLGNQPQHF. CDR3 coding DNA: TGTGCCAGTAGTATAGATCTAGGGAACCAGCCCCAGCATTTT.

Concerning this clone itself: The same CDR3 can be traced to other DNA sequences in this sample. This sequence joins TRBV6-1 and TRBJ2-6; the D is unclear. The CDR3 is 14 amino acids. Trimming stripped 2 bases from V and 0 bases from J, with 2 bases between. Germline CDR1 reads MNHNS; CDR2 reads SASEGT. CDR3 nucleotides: TGTGCCAGCAGTGAATACTCTGGGGCCAACGTCCTGACTTTC. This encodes CASSEYSGANVLTF.

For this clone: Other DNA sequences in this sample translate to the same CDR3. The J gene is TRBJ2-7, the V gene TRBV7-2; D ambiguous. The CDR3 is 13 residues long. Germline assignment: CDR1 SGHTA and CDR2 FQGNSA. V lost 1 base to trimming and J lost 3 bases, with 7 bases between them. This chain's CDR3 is CASSLGAGYEQYF. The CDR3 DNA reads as TGTGCCAGCAGCTTAGGGGCCGGCTACGAGCAGTACTTC.

The CDR3 DNA reads TGCAGCGCTCCGTCCGAGGACTATGGCTACACCTTC. Its protein product is CSAPSEDYGYTF. The V and J genes are TRBV29-1 and TRBJ1-2; no reliable D call. V lost 7 bases and J 3 bases, leaving 12 bases between the germline ends. CDR3 length: 12 residues. CDR1 is SQVTM, CDR2 ANQGSEA, per germline.

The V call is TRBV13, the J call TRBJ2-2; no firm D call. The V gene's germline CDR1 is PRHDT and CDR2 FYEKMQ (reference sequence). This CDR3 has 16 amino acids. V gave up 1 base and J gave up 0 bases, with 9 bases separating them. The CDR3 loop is CASSLEADSNTGELFF. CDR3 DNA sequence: TGTGCCAGCAGCTTAGAGGCAGACTCGAACACCGGGGAGCTGTTTTTT.

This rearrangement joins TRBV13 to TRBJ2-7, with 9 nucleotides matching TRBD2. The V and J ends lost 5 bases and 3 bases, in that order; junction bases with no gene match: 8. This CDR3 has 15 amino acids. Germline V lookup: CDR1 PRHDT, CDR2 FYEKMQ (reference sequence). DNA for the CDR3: TGTGCCAGCAGCCCCCAGCGGGAGGTGGGCTACGAGCAGTACTTC. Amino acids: CASSPQREVGYEQYF.

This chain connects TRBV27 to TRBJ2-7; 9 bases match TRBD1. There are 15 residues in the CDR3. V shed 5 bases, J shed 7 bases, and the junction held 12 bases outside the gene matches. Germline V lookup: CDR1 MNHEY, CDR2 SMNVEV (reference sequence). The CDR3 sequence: CASSHTGTGLWEQYF. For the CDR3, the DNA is TGTGCCAGCAGTCACACCGGGACAGGGTTATGGGAGCAGTACTTC.

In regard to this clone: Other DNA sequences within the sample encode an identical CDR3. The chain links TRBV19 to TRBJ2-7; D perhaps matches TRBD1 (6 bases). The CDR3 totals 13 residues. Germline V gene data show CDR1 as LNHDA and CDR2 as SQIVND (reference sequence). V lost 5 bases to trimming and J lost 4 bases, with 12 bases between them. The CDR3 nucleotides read TGTGCCAGTAGTCCTGGGACAATTTACGAGCAGTACTTC. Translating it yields CASSPGTIYEQYF.

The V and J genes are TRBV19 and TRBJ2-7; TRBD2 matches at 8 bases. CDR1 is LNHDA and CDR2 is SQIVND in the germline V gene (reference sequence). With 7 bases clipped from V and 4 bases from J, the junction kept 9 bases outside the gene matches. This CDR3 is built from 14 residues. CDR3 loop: CASTASGTSYEQYF. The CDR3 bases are TGTGCCAGTACCGCCTCCGGGACTAGTTACGAGCAGTACTTC.

For the CDR3, the DNA is TGTGCCACCAGCAGAGATAGAACAGGGAGGGACGAGCAGTACTTC. It is translated as CATSRDRTGRDEQYF. J is TRBJ2-7 and V is TRBV15, with D perhaps matching TRBD2 (7 bases). Germline CDR1 reads LNHNV; CDR2 reads YYDKDF (reference sequence). The V end was cut by 0 bases, the J end by 5 bases, with 14 bases between. This CDR3 has 15 residues.

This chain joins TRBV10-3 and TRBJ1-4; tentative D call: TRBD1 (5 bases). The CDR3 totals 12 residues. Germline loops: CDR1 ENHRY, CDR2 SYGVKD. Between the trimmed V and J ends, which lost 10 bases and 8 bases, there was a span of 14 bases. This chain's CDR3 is CASAGTLEKLFF. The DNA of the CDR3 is TGTGCCAGCGCCGGGACCCTCGAAAAACTGTTTTTT.

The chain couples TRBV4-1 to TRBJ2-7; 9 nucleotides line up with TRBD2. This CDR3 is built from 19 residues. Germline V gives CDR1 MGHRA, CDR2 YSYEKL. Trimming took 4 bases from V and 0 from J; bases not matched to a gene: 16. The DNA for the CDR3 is TGCGCCAGCAGCCGACGACAAGCGGGGGGACAATTACTCTCCTACGAGCAGTACTTC. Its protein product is CASSRRQAGGQLLSYEQYF.